This T cell receptor (beta chain) was recorded in a study of blood T cell repertoires in COVID-19. This CDR3 contains 16 residues. Germline assignment: CDR1 SGHKS and CDR2 YYEKEE (reference sequence). The V end was cut by 0 bases, the J end by 7 bases, with 19 bases between. Assay: immunoSEQ multiplex PCR; the TCRdb copy retains only in-frame clones and omits some. The sample holds hundreds of thousands of clones, 90% seen once. Those enrolled, adults aged roughly 18 to 95 years, came from about two dozen US areas. The chain links TRBV5-5 to TRBJ1-2, with TRBD1 as a possible D gene (6 bases). The sample taken for sequencing was PBMCs or T cells enriched from blood (not recorded which). The source is a man between 45 and 60 years old who had been exposed to COVID-19. CDR3 in amino acids: CASSLEADRTRGGYTF. DNA for the CDR3: TGTGCCAGCAGCTTGGAGGCTGACAGGACCCGGGGTGGCTACACCTTC.